These 11 T cell receptor beta chains came from one sample sequenced in a study of blood T cell repertoires in COVID-19. Here immunoSEQ multiplex PCR was the method, and the copy in TCRdb shows in-frame clones only, minus some. The profile shows approximately 22,000 clones, approximately 75% of them singletons. The sequenced sample consisted of peripheral blood. These receptors came from a woman in her 70s with COVID-19, enrolled during active disease.

V and J are TRBV11-3 and TRBJ2-3; TRBD2 matches 7 bases. V dropped 4 bases and J dropped 0; count of bases not matched to a gene: 13. This CDR3 has 18 amino acids. CDR1 and CDR2 (germline): SGHNT, YENEEA. CDR3 protein: CASSSGPSGGQSTDTQYF. The CDR3 nucleotides are TGTGCCAGCAGCTCGGGGCCTAGCGGAGGGCAGAGCACAGATACGCAGTATTTT.

The CDR3 loop is CASSSGLAGGFTGELFF. The DNA for the CDR3 is TGTGCCAGCAGCTCTGGACTAGCGGGAGGTTTCACCGGGGAGCTGTTTTTT. The chain links TRBV11-2 to TRBJ2-2, with TRBD2 identical over 14 bases. V gave up 4 bases and J gave up 4 bases; unmatched junction bases: 5. The CDR3 is made up of 17 amino acids. Germline values: CDR1 SGHAT, CDR2 FQNNGV.

The chain carries TRBV2 and TRBJ1-3, with D uncertain. The CDR3 contains 14 residues. Germline CDR1 reads SNHLY; CDR2 reads FYNNEI. Trimming removed 4 bases from V and 0 bases from J, with 7 bases in between. The CDR3 DNA sequence: TGTGCCAGCAGTGCGGGGTTCTCTGGAAACACCATATATTTT. This translates into CASSAGFSGNTIYF.

The rearrangement uses TRBV27 and TRBJ1-2; 9 bases agree with TRBD1. V dropped 5 bases and J dropped 5; count of bases not matched to a gene: 9. The CDR3 length is 15 residues. Germline values: CDR1 MNHEY, CDR2 SMNVEV (reference sequence). The CDR3 bases are TGTGCCAGCAGTAGAGGACAGGGGAATCTTTATGGCTACACCTTC. Translation gives CASSRGQGNLYGYTF.

This chain uses TRBV23-1 with TRBJ2-7; the D gene is possibly TRBD2 (5 bases). TRBV23-1 falls under the ORF class, with uncertain function. This CDR3 spans 9 amino acids. This CDR3 reads CATGIEIDV. CDR3 coding DNA: TGCGCCACCGGGATAGAGATCGACGTC.

This clone was recorded a few times. The chain joins TRBV7-2 to TRBJ1-5; D is unclear. The CDR3 sequence is 13 residues long. The germline V and J ends were trimmed by 4 bases and 7 bases, with 11 bases remaining between them. CDR1 and CDR2 from the germline V gene are SGHTA and FQGNSA. This chain's CDR3 is CASSSRTGQPQHF. CDR3 DNA: TGTGCCAGCAGCTCCCGGACTGGGCAGCCCCAGCATTTT.

The rearrangement uses TRBV5-1 and TRBJ1-2; 9 bases are a match to TRBD1. The CDR3 totals 14 residues. V was clipped by 4 bases and J by 6 bases; unmatched bases: 7. Germline loops: CDR1 SGHRS, CDR2 YFSETQ. As DNA, the CDR3 is TGCGCCAGCAGCACGGGACAGGGTCACGATGGCTACACCTTC. The encoded protein is CASSTGQGHDGYTF.

This clone showed up just a few times. V usage is TRBV30 and J usage is TRBJ2-7; 10 positions match TRBD2. V dropped 4 bases and J dropped 3; count of bases not matched to a gene: 6. Germline V gene lookup returns CDR1 GTSNPN and CDR2 SVGIG (reference sequence). The CDR3 is made up of 14 amino acids. CDR3 residues: CAWTGTSVGYEQYV. In nucleotides, the CDR3 is TGTGCCTGGACGGGGACTAGCGTCGGCTACGAGCAGTACGTC.

The chain recombines TRBV5-5 with TRBJ1-1, with D tentatively TRBD1 (5 bases). The CDR3 contains 16 residues. The ends were cut back, 0 bases at V and 0 bases at J, with 12 bases in the middle. Germline lookup yields CDR1 SGHKS and CDR2 YYEKEE (reference sequence). DNA of the CDR3: TGTGCCAGCAGCTTGGCCGGGGGGTCCCTGAACACTGAAGCTTTCTTT. Its translation is CASSLAGGSLNTEAFF. Drawing the rest from reference TRBV5-5 and TRBJ1-1, the complete variable domain is DAGVTQSPTHLIKTRGQQVTLRCSPISGHKSVSWYQQVLGQGPQFIFQYYEKEERGRGNFPDRFSARQFPNYSSELNVNALLLGDSALYLCASSLAGGSLNTEAFFGQGTRLTVV.

The CDR3 coding sequence is TGTGCCAGCAGCGTAGACGGGAGCGGCTACGAGCAGTACTTC. This translates into CASSVDGSGYEQYF. This chain joins TRBV9 and TRBJ2-7, with D perhaps TRBD2 (6 bases). The CDR3 is 14 amino acids. The V and J ends lost 0 bases and 3 bases respectively, with 10 bases between them. Germline V gene data show CDR1 as SGDLS and CDR2 as YYNGEE. Complete variable domain (other parts from reference TRBV9 and TRBJ2-7): DSGVTQTPKHLITATGQRVTLRCSPRSGDLSVYWYQQSLDQGLQFLIQYYNGEERAKGNILERFSAQQFPDLHSELNLSSLELGDSALYFCASSVDGSGYEQYFGPGTRLTVT.

This clone has only one observation. The chain links TRBV11-3 to TRBJ1-1, with D possibly matching TRBD1 (6 bases). Between the trimmed V and J ends, which lost 4 bases and 4 bases, there was a span of 13 bases. CDR1 and CDR2 from the germline V gene are SGHNT and YENEEA. The CDR3 runs 14 residues. The CDR3 loop reads CASSYRTGSTEAFF. In DNA form, the CDR3 reads TGTGCCAGCAGCTACCGTACAGGGTCCACTGAAGCTTTCTTT.